The next 26 T cell receptor beta chains were all read from a single sample in a study of blood T cell repertoires in COVID-19. Here immunoSEQ multiplex PCR was the method, and the copy in TCRdb shows in-frame clones only, minus some. This sample has about 120,000 clones; 85% to 90% occur once, and the top ten carry 5.5%. The source material was peripheral blood. These receptor sequences come from a woman aged 55-70 years with COVID-19, enrolled during active disease.

This clone was picked up one time. The genes are TRBV5-1 and TRBJ1-6, with TRBD1 matching 11 bases. With V trimmed by 4 bases and J by 6 bases, 6 bases remained unmatched. The CDR3 runs 16 residues. Germline loops: CDR1 SGHRS, CDR2 YFSETQ. The CDR3 region has the DNA TGCGCCAGCAGCCCGGACAGGGGGCTCTCTAATTCACCCCTCCACTTT. Protein: CASSPDRGLSNSPLHF.

The V call is TRBV5-1, the J call TRBJ1-5; D perhaps matches TRBD1 (5 bases). The CDR3 runs 15 residues. Germline V gene data show CDR1 as SGHRS and CDR2 as YFSETQ. V lost 2 bases to trimming and J lost 0 bases, with 9 bases between them. The CDR3 nucleotides are TGCGCCAGCAGCTTAGGACACGATAGCAATCAGCCCCAGCATTTT. Translation gives CASSLGHDSNQPQHF.

This chain connects TRBV4-1 to TRBJ1-6; D may be TRBD1 (6 bases). The CDR3 sequence is 16 residues long. From germline, CDR1 is MGHRA and CDR2 YSYEKL. V lost 1 base to trimming and J lost 7 bases, with 14 bases between them. This CDR3 reads CASSQVGGARNSPLHF. CDR3 bases: TGCGCCAGCAGCCAAGTGGGGGGGGCGAGGAATTCACCCCTCCACTTT.

The chain combines TRBV4-3 with TRBJ1-2, with D possibly matching TRBD1 (5 bases). The length of the CDR3 is 16 residues. The germline V and J ends were trimmed by 0 bases and 4 bases, with 15 bases remaining between them. Germline CDR1 reads LGHNA; CDR2 reads YSLEER. The CDR3 spells CASSQDQGHPSYGYTF. In DNA form, the CDR3 reads TGCGCCAGCAGCCAAGATCAAGGACACCCCAGCTATGGCTACACCTTC.

This chain uses TRBV18 with TRBJ2-5, with 8 bases lining up with TRBD1. V was clipped by 3 bases and J by 4 bases; unmatched bases: 7. This CDR3 contains 15 residues. Germline V gene sequence: CDR1 KGHSH, CDR2 LQKENI. CDR3 loop: CASSPRTGRGETQYF. The CDR3 DNA reads as TGTGCCAGCTCACCGCGGACAGGGCGGGGAGAGACCCAGTACTTC.

This chain joins TRBV11-2 and TRBJ2-2, with 8 bases identical to TRBD1. Germline CDR1 SGHAT, CDR2 FQNNGV. Trimming took 5 bases from V and 13 from J; bases not matched to a gene: 6. The CDR3 covers 12 residues. The CDR3 nucleotides are TGTGCCAGCAGCCCCTCAGGGGGCGGGCTGTTTTTT. Translated: CASSPSGGGLFF.

The gene calls are TRBV11-3 and TRBJ2-2; D gene uncertain. The germline V and J ends were trimmed by 4 bases and 3 bases, with 3 bases remaining between them. The CDR3 contains 12 residues. CDR1 and CDR2 (germline): SGHNT, YENEEA. The CDR3 sequence is CASSSDTGELFF. The CDR3 DNA follows: TGTGCCAGCAGCTCAGACACCGGGGAGCTGTTTTTT.

V gene TRBV2 combines with J gene TRBJ2-1, with TRBD1 as a possible D gene (7 bases). The CDR3 extends over 13 amino acids. CDR1 SNHLY and CDR2 FYNNEI come from the germline V gene. The V end was cut by 1 base, the J end by 9 bases, with 10 bases between. This CDR3 reads CASSEGRGREQFF. CDR3 DNA: TGTGCCAGCAGTGAAGGGAGGGGGCGTGAGCAGTTCTTC.

V and J are TRBV29-1 and TRBJ1-6; D remains ambiguous. There are 13 residues in the CDR3. Per germline, CDR1 SQVTM and CDR2 ANQGSEA. V was shortened by 6 bases and J by 7 bases, with 13 bases between the two germline ends. The CDR3 sequence is CSVSREVNSPLHF. The CDR3 DNA reads as TGCAGCGTGAGCCGGGAGGTAAATTCACCCCTCCACTTT.

The rearrangement joins TRBV19 to TRBJ1-1; 7 nucleotides match TRBD1. The CDR3 sequence is 13 residues long. Germline loops: CDR1 LNHDA, CDR2 SQIVND (reference sequence). Trimming took 4 bases from V and 11 from J; bases not matched to a gene: 10. CDR3 in amino acids: CASSTGQRLDAFF. The CDR3 DNA reads as TGTGCCAGTAGTACGGGACAGCGGCTTGACGCTTTCTTT.

The genes are TRBV4-1 and TRBJ2-3; D is ambiguous. V was pared by 4 bases and J by 4 bases, with 12 bases between. This CDR3 is 14 amino acids long. CDR1 is MGHRA, CDR2 YSYEKL, per germline. CDR3 amino acids: CASSRDSAADTQYF. CDR3 sequence (DNA): TGCGCCAGCAGCCGAGACTCCGCAGCAGATACGCAGTATTTT.

The rearrangement uses TRBV5-1 and TRBJ1-1; 8 nucleotides line up with TRBD1. Trimming at V came to 4 bases and at J to 2 bases, leaving 10 bases not matched to a gene. The CDR3 extends over 16 amino acids. CDR1 and CDR2 (germline): SGHRS, YFSETQ. The CDR3 is CASSRAPQGDNTEAFF. DNA of the CDR3: TGCGCCAGCAGCCGTGCCCCACAGGGGGACAACACTGAAGCTTTCTTT.

The V gene is TRBV28, the J gene TRBJ1-4, with D perhaps TRBD1 (6 bases). The V gene lost 7 bases and the J gene lost 11 bases, with 20 bases spanning the gap. The germline V gene has CDR1 MDHEN and CDR2 SYDVKM. CDR3 length: 14 amino acids. The CDR3 DNA sequence: TGTGCCAGCACCATTCGATCGGGGCAGGGGAAACTGTTTTTT. Translated: CASTIRSGQGKLFF.

The chain is built from TRBV9 and TRBJ1-1, with 7 bases lining up with TRBD1. CDR1 is SGDLS, CDR2 YYNGEE, per germline. V shed 0 bases, J shed 3 bases, and the junction held 5 bases outside the gene matches. The CDR3 contains 15 residues. The CDR3 loop reads CASSVVADRDTEAFF. For the CDR3, the DNA is TGTGCCAGCAGCGTAGTAGCAGACAGGGACACTGAAGCTTTCTTT.

CDR3 in DNA: TGTGCCAGCAGCTTACCCGTGGGACAGGGGGCGTTAGCTGAAGCTTTCTTT. Amino acids: CASSLPVGQGALAEAFF. This rearrangement joins TRBV7-9 to TRBJ1-1; 12 bases agree with TRBD1. The V and J ends lost 2 bases and 6 bases, in that order; junction bases with no gene match: 10. The V gene's germline CDR1 is SEHNR and CDR2 FQNEAQ (reference sequence). The CDR3 is made up of 17 amino acids.

The chain carries TRBV19 and TRBJ1-5; D remains unclear. The CDR3 contains 13 residues. Germline CDR1 LNHDA, CDR2 SQIVND (reference sequence). Trimming removed 3 bases from V and 4 bases from J, with 7 bases in between. Here the CDR3 DNA reads TGTGCCAGTAGTATCGCGGGGAATCAGCCCCAGCATTTT. Its protein is CASSIAGNQPQHF.

At least ten counts were recorded for this clone. The CDR3: CASSTGVRNTIYF. The CDR3 DNA reads TGTGCCAGCAGCACAGGAGTTAGAAACACCATATATTTT. V usage is TRBV6-6 and J usage is TRBJ1-3; D is possibly TRBD1 (5 bases). This CDR3 is 13 amino acids long. V lost 6 bases to trimming and J lost 5 bases, with 11 bases between them. In germline, CDR1 is MNHNY, CDR2 SVGAGI (reference sequence).

CDR3: CASTRTGRADTQYF. The CDR3 DNA sequence: TGTGCCAGTACCCGGACAGGGAGGGCAGATACGCAGTATTTT. This chain uses TRBV19 with TRBJ2-3, with D tentatively TRBD1 (8 bases). Between the trimmed V and J ends, which lost 7 bases and 4 bases, there was a span of 15 bases. This CDR3 comprises 14 residues. Germline lookup yields CDR1 LNHDA and CDR2 SQIVND (reference sequence).

To note about this clone: The junction and the germline gene differ at one end; a read error may be behind it. This rearrangement joins TRBV6-1 to TRBJ1-2, with D perhaps TRBD1 (5 bases). CDR1 is MNHNS and CDR2 is SASEGT in the germline V gene. The CDR3 spans 12 residues. CDR3 DNA: TGTGCCAGCAGTGAAGCGGCCCAGGGCTGCACCTTC. It translates to CASSEAAQGCTF.

This sequence joins TRBV7-6 and TRBJ1-5; the D gene is possibly TRBD1 (6 bases). The germline V and J ends were trimmed by 10 bases and 2 bases, with 12 bases remaining between them. The length of the CDR3 is 13 residues. Germline CDR1 is SGHVS and CDR2 is FNYEAQ. CDR3 protein: CAIGGFGNQPQHF. In nucleotides, the CDR3 is TGTGCCATTGGGGGCTTCGGCAATCAGCCCCAGCATTTT.

This clone was found once. The chain links TRBV9 to TRBJ1-2, with a weak D call TRBD1 (5 bases). This CDR3 contains 16 residues. Trimming took 0 bases from V and 1 from J, leaving 13 bases between them. The germline gives CDR1 SGDLS, CDR2 YYNGEE. CDR3 protein: CASSVDSQGFNYGYTF. DNA of the CDR3: TGTGCCAGCAGCGTAGATTCTCAGGGTTTTAACTATGGCTACACCTTC.

The chain couples TRBV27 to TRBJ2-1, with D tentatively TRBD1 (5 bases). This CDR3 has 13 residues. CDR1 is MNHEY and CDR2 is SMNVEV in the germline V gene (reference sequence). The V end was cut by 0 bases, the J end by 7 bases, with 7 bases between. In nucleotides, the CDR3 is TGTGCCAGCAGTTTATCAAGGGGAAATGAGCAGTTCTTC. It codes for CASSLSRGNEQFF.

The chain joins TRBV6-1 to TRBJ1-5; unclear D gene. The CDR3 extends over 14 amino acids. The germline gives CDR1 MNHNS, CDR2 SASEGT. Trimming removed 1 base from V and 5 bases from J, with 9 bases in between. CDR3 sequence (DNA): TGTGCCAGCAGTGAAGGGGAGTACGATCAGCCCCAGCATTTT. Protein sequence: CASSEGEYDQPQHF.

The chain carries TRBV9 and TRBJ2-1; D possibly corresponds to TRBD1 (6 bases). The CDR3 totals 12 residues. Trimming stripped 3 bases from V and 5 bases from J, with 6 bases between. Germline-derived CDR1 and CDR2 are SGDLS and YYNGEE. The CDR3: CASSEGDNEQFF. For the CDR3, the DNA is TGTGCCAGCAGCGAGGGGGACAATGAGCAGTTCTTC.

The V call is TRBV6-5, the J call TRBJ2-5, with a possible D match to TRBD2 (5 bases). The CDR3 runs 13 residues. V was trimmed by 2 bases and J by 3 bases, leaving 7 bases between them. The germline CDR1 and CDR2 sequences are MNHEY and SVGAGI. In DNA, the CDR3 is TGTGCCAGCAGTTACAGAGGGAAAGAGACCCAGTACTTC. Translating it yields CASSYRGKETQYF.

V gene TRBV6-5 combines with J gene TRBJ2-7; 8 bases agree with TRBD2. The CDR3 is 12 residues long. Germline V gene sequence: CDR1 MNHEY, CDR2 SVGAGI. V lost 7 bases, J lost 3 bases, and 2 bases stayed unmatched. This CDR3 reads CASKSGGYEQYF. The CDR3 DNA reads as TGTGCCAGCAAAAGCGGGGGCTACGAGCAGTACTTC.